The next 14 T cell receptor beta chains were all read from a single sample in a study of blood T cell repertoires in COVID-19. The repertoire was sequenced with immunoSEQ multiplex PCR; TCRdb's copy has only in-frame clones and lacks some. The sample lists 30,000 to 50,000 clones, around 85% seen once, with around 4.6% in the top ten. Sequenced sample: peripheral blood. The receptors were gathered from a man in his 60s with acute or convalescent COVID-19.

This clone is a singleton in its sample. This sequence joins TRBV24-1 and TRBJ2-1, with a tentative D call TRBD2 (5 bases). The V gene lost 1 base and the J gene lost 0 bases, with 9 bases spanning the gap. The CDR3 runs to 16 residues. CDR1 is KGHDR, CDR2 SFDVKD, per germline. This CDR3 is CATSDFSGSSYNEQFF. The CDR3 DNA is TGTGCCACCAGTGATTTTTCGGGGAGCTCCTACAATGAGCAGTTCTTC.

This chain links TRBV5-1 with TRBJ2-6; 10 bases align to TRBD1. Germline V CDR1 and CDR2: SGHRS, YFSETQ. Germline trimming cut 2 bases from V and 0 bases from J; bases unmatched to any gene: 5. The CDR3 runs 18 residues. Here the CDR3 reads CASSFDRGRPSGANVLTF. For the CDR3, the DNA is TGCGCCAGCAGCTTCGACAGGGGGCGGCCCTCTGGGGCCAACGTCCTGACTTTC.

The gene calls are TRBV19 and TRBJ1-2; tentatively, D is TRBD1 (5 bases). The CDR3 loop spans 12 amino acids. The V gene lost 3 bases and the J gene lost 8 bases, with 10 bases spanning the gap. Germline values: CDR1 LNHDA, CDR2 SQIVND (reference sequence). In DNA, the CDR3 is TGTGCCAGTAGTATGGGGGGTAGCGGCTACACCTTC. This gives the protein CASSMGGSGYTF.

The genes are TRBV3-1 (or the pseudogene TRBV3-2) and TRBJ2-2; 9 nucleotides align to TRBD2. Germline V gene lookup returns CDR1 LGHDT and CDR2 YNNKEL (reference sequence). CDR3 length: 18 residues. After removal of 3 bases from V and 0 bases from J, the junction contained 8 bases not matched to a gene. CDR3 region: CASSQQSRGRANTGELFF. For the CDR3, the DNA is TGTGCCAGCAGCCAGCAAAGTCGCGGGAGGGCGAACACCGGGGAGCTGTTTTTT.

The rearrangement links TRBV9 to TRBJ2-1; D perhaps matches TRBD1 (5 bases). The CDR3 covers 13 residues. Trimming took off 4 bases at V and 10 bases at J, with 15 bases between the two ends. In germline, CDR1 is SGDLS, CDR2 YYNGEE. CDR3 bases: TGTGCCAGCAGCCTCGACAGAGGCAGCGAGCAGTTCTTC. Translating it yields CASSLDRGSEQFF.

The V call is TRBV27, the J call TRBJ2-3, with unresolved D. The V end lost 3 bases, the J end lost 6 bases, and 4 bases lay between the germline ends. CDR1 is MNHEY, CDR2 SMNVEV, per germline (reference sequence). This CDR3 is 11 amino acids long. In DNA form, the CDR3 reads TGTGCCAGCAGTTTTGAGGATACGCAGTATTTT. Protein sequence: CASSFEDTQYF.

This sequence joins TRBV2 and TRBJ2-5; TRBD2 might be the D (5 bases). From germline, CDR1 is SNHLY and CDR2 FYNNEI. This CDR3 spans 14 amino acids. Trimming pared 6 bases from V and 0 bases from J, leaving 11 bases between. The DNA for the CDR3 is TGTGCCAGCAGAGCAAGGACTGACCAAGAGACCCAGTACTTC. This gives the protein CASRARTDQETQYF.

This chain uses TRBV7-3 with TRBJ2-5, with D perhaps TRBD2 (6 bases). This CDR3 is 14 amino acids long. Germline assignment: CDR1 SGHTA and CDR2 FQGTGA. V was pared by 2 bases and J by 5 bases, with 12 bases between. The chain's CDR3 is CASSLGAGGETQYF. In DNA, the CDR3 is TGTGCCAGCAGCTTAGGGGCCGGAGGGGAGACCCAGTACTTC.

The chain has TRBV7-2 and TRBJ1-1; a possible D gene is TRBD1 (6 bases). Germline CDR1 is SGHTA and CDR2 is FQGNSA. The CDR3 consists of 12 residues. Trimming removed 8 bases from V and 5 bases from J, with 12 bases in between. The CDR3 sequence is CASLQGRTEAFF. CDR3 nucleotides: TGTGCCAGCCTACAGGGTCGAACTGAAGCTTTCTTT.

The chain combines TRBV19 with TRBJ2-3, with TRBD1 matching over 7 bases. Germline CDR1 and CDR2: LNHDA and SQIVND (reference sequence). V was clipped by 5 bases and J by 6 bases; unmatched bases: 8. The CDR3 extends over 14 amino acids. The CDR3 bases are TGTGCCAGTAGTCCCCAGGGGGTTTCGGATACGCAGTATTTT. It encodes CASSPQGVSDTQYF.

The chain joins TRBV6-4 to TRBJ2-6; D gene ambiguous. This CDR3 is built from 15 residues. Trimming took 0 bases from V and 4 from J, leaving 7 bases between them. Per germline, CDR1 MRHNA and CDR2 SNTAGT. This chain's CDR3 is CASSDSKRGANVLTF. The CDR3 DNA follows: TGTGCCAGCAGTGACTCGAAGAGAGGGGCCAACGTCCTGACTTTC.

The chain combines TRBV15 with TRBJ2-3, with 9 bases identical to TRBD2. The CDR3 has 15 residues. V dropped 1 base and J dropped 5; count of bases not matched to a gene: 4. Germline V gene lookup returns CDR1 LNHNV and CDR2 YYDKDF (reference sequence). CDR3 nucleotide sequence: TGTGCCACCAGCAGAGGCGGGGGGGCCGTAGATACGCAGTATTTT. The encoded protein is CATSRGGGAVDTQYF.

The chain is built from TRBV14 and TRBJ2-7; TRBD1 is a possible D gene (6 bases). CDR3 length equals 16 residues. Germline V gene data show CDR1 as SGHDN and CDR2 as FVKESK. Trimming took off 2 bases at V and 5 bases at J, with 19 bases between the two ends. CDR3 region: CASSQPTMAGVNEQYF. CDR3 DNA sequence: TGTGCCAGCAGCCAACCTACGATGGCAGGGGTGAACGAGCAGTACTTC.

This chain joins TRBV5-1 and TRBJ2-5, with TRBD2 identical over 13 bases. J gave up 5 bases and V 3 bases, and 7 bases lay outside the gene matches. The germline CDR1 and CDR2 sequences are SGHRS and YFSETQ. The CDR3 contains 16 residues. CDR3 in amino acids: CASSSGTSGTRETQYF. In DNA, the CDR3 is TGCGCCAGCAGCTCTGGGACTAGCGGGACGCGGGAGACCCAGTACTTC.